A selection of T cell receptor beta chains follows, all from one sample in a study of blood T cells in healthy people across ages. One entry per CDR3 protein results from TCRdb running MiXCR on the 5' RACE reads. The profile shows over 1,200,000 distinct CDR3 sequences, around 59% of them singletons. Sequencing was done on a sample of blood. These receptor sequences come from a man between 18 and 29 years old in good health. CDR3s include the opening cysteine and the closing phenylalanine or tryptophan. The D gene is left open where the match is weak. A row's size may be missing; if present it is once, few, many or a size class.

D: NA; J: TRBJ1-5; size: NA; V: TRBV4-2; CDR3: CASSPSPPQPQHF; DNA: TGTGCCAGCAGCCCCTCCCCGCCTCAGCCCCAGCATTTT
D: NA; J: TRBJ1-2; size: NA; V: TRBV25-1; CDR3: CASSRGNLYGYTF; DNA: TGTGCCAGCAGTCGGGGGAACCTATATGGCTACACCTTC
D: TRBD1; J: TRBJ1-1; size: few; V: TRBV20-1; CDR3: CSASAPQGGSEAFF; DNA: TGCAGTGCTAGCGCACCACAGGGGGGATCTGAAGCTTTCTTT
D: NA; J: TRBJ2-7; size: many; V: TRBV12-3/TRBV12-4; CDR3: CASSSRSALQTTDPEQYF; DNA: TGTGCCAGCAGTTCCCGGTCAGCTCTACAGACGACGGACCCTGAGCAGTACTTC
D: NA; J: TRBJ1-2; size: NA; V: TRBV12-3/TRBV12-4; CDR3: CASSLARDSSSPNYGYTF; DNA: TGTGCCAGCAGTTTAGCGCGGGACTCCTCCTCGCCTAACTATGGCTACACCTTC
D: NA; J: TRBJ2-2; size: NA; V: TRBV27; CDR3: CASSRTLGTGELFF; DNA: TGTGCCAGCAGTCGAACGTTGGGCACCGGGGAGCTGTTTTTT
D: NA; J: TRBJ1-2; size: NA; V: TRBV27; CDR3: CASRGSVQAYGYTF; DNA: TGTGCCAGCAGGGGGTCCGTGCAGGCCTATGGCTACACCTTC
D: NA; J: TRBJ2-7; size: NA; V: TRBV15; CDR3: CATSSPGRTYEQYF; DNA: TGTGCCACCAGCAGCCCCGGCAGGACGTACGAGCAGTACTTC
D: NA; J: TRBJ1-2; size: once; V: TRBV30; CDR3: CAWSVHGRNGDYTF; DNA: TGTGCCTGGAGTGTACACGGCCGCAACGGAGACTACACCTTC
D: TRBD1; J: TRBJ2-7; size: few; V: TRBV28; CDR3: CASSLGQGKNEQYF; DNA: TGTGCCAGCAGTTTGGGACAGGGGAAAAACGAGCAGTACTTC
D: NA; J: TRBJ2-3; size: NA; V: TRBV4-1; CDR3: CASSQGTQGLTDTQYF; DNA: TGCGCCAGCAGCCAAGGAACCCAGGGCCTAACAGATACGCAGTATTTT
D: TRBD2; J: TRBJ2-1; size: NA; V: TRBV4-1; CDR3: CASSHPGLAGVRNEQFF; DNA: TGCGCCAGCAGCCACCCCGGACTAGCGGGAGTGAGGAATGAGCAGTTCTTC
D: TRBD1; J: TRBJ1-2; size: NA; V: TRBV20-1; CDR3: CSAREWGTGDYGYTF; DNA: TGCAGTGCTAGAGAGTGGGGGACAGGCGACTATGGCTACACCTTC
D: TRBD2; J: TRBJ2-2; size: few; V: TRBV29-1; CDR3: CSVRLAGANTGELFF; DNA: TGCAGCGTTAGACTAGCGGGGGCGAACACCGGGGAGCTGTTTTTT
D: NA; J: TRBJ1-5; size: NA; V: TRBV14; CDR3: CASSQGGWQPQHF; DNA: TGTGCCAGCAGCCAAGGGGGTTGGCAGCCCCAGCATTTT
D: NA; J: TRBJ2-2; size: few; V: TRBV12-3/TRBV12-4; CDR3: CASTSGGGGELFF; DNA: TGTGCCAGCACCTCAGGGGGGGGCGGGGAGCTGTTTTTT
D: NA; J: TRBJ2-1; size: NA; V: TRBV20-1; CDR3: CSARMRPEQAPSEQFF; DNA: TGCAGTGCTAGAATGCGACCCGAGCAGGCCCCCAGTGAGCAGTTCTTC
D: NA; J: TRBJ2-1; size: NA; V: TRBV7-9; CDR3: CASSLRLGAINEQFF; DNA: TGTGCCAGCAGCTTACGACTAGGGGCAATCAACGAGCAGTTCTTC
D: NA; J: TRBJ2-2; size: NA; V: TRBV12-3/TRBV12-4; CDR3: CASRAESGELFF; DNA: TGTGCCAGCAGGGCTGAGAGCGGGGAGCTGTTTTTT
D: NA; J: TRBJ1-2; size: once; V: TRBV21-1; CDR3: CASSSGFRTGGYGYTF; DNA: TGTGCCAGCAGCTCGGGTTTTCGGACAGGAGGATATGGCTACACCTTC
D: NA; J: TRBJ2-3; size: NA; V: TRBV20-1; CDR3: CSAPWEADTQYF; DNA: TGCAGTGCCCCTTGGGAGGCAGATACGCAGTATTTT
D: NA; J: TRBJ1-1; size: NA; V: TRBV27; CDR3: CASSPIGGKLNTEAFF; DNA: TGTGCCAGCAGTCCCATCGGAGGGAAATTGAACACTGAAGCTTTCTTT
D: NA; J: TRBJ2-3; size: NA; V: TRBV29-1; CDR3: CSARVPNTDTQYF; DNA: TGCAGCGCAAGGGTACCTAACACAGATACGCAGTATTTT
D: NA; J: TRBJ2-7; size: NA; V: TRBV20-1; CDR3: CSARAPEVRPEQYF; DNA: TGCAGTGCTAGAGCGCCAGAGGTGAGGCCCGAGCAGTACTTC
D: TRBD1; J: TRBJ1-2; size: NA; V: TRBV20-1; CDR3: CSARSGTGAYGYTF; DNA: TGCAGTGCTAGGTCCGGGACAGGTGCCTATGGCTACACCTTC
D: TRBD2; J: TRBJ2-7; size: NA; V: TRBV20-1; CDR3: CSASPAGGGLAPYEQYF; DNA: TGCAGTGCTAGCCCAGCAGGTGGAGGACTAGCCCCGTACGAGCAGTACTTC
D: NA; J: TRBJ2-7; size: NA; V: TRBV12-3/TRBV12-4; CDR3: CASSPTQGFYEQYF; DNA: TGTGCCAGCAGCCCTACTCAAGGATTCTACGAGCAGTACTTC
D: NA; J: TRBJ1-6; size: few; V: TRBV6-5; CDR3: CASSIRGGNSPLHF; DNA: TGTGCCAGCAGCATCCGGGGGGGTAATTCACCCCTCCACTTT
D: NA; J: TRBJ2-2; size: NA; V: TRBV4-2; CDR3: CASSQDPRGAGELFF; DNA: TGTGCCAGCAGCCAAGATCCGCGGGGAGCCGGGGAGCTGTTTTTT
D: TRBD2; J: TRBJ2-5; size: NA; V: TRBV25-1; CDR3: CASSEYATSPETQYF; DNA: TGTGCCAGCAGTGAATACGCGACTAGCCCAGAGACCCAGTACTTC
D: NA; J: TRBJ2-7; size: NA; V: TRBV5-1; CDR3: CASSPDAATGTYEQYF; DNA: TGCGCCAGCAGCCCAGACGCGGCGACAGGTACCTACGAGCAGTACTTC
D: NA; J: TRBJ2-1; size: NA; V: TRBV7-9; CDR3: CASSPAGGPNEQFF; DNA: TGTGCCAGCAGCCCCGCAGGGGGGCCTAATGAGCAGTTCTTC
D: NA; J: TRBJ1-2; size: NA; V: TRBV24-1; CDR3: CATSFPPGRGGYTF; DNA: TGTGCCACCAGCTTCCCCCCCGGGAGAGGAGGCTACACCTTC
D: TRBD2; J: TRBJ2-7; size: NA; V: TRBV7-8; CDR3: CASSLGPTSGRPSRSYEQYF; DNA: TGTGCCAGCAGCTTAGGGCCGACTAGCGGGAGGCCCTCCCGCTCCTACGAGCAGTACTTC
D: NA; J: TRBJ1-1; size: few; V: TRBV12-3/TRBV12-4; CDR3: CASRGDRRDAFF; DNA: TGTGCCAGCAGAGGGGACCGCCGTGATGCTTTCTTT
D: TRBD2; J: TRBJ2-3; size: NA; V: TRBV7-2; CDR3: CASSLWDYGGTDTQYF; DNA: TGTGCCAGCAGCTTATGGGACTATGGGGGCACAGATACGCAGTATTTT